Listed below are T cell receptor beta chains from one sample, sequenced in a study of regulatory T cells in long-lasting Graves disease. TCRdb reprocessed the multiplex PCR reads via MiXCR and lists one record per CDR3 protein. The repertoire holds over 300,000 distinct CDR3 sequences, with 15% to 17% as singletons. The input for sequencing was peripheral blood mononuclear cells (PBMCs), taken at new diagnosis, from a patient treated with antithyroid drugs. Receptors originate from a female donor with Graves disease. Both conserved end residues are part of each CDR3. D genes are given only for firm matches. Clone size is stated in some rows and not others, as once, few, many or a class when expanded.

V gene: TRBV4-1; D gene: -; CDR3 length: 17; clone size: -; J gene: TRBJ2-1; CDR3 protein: CASRKSRAEGAGGEQFF; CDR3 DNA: TGCGCCAGCAGAAAAAGCCGGGCGGAGGGGGCAGGTGGTGAGCAGTTCTTC
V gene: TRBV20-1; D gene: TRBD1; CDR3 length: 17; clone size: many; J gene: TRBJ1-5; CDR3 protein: CSASEGAPSYSNQPQHF; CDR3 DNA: TGCAGTGCTTCCGAGGGGGCCCCGAGTTATAGCAATCAGCCCCAGCATTTT
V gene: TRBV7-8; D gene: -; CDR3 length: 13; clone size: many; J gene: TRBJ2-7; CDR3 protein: CASSLVPGHEQYF; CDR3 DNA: TGTGCCAGCAGCTTAGTACCGGGCCACGAGCAGTACTTC
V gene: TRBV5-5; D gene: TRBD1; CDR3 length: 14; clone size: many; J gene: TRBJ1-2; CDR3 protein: CASKGGRGVHGYTF; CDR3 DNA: TGTGCCAGCAAAGGTGGCAGGGGGGTGCATGGCTACACCTTC
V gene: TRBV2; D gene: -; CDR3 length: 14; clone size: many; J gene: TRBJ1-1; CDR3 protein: CASSGGGPGTEAFF; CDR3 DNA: TGTGCCAGCAGTGGTGGGGGCCCCGGCACTGAAGCTTTCTTT
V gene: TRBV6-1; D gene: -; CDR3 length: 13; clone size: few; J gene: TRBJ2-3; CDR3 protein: CASTPRGADTQYF; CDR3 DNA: TGTGCCAGCACCCCCCGTGGGGCGGATACGCAGTATTTT
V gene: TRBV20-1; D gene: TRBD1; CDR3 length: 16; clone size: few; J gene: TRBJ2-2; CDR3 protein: CSARDYKQGWTGELFF; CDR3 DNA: TGCAGTGCTAGAGATTATAAACAGGGGTGGACCGGGGAGCTGTTTTTT
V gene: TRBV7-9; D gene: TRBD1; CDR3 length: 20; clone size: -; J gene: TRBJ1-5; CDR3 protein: CASSSTAGTGGAASNQPQHF; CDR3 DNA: TGTGCCAGCAGCTCGACCGCCGGGACAGGGGGCGCGGCGAGCAATCAGCCCCAGCATTTT
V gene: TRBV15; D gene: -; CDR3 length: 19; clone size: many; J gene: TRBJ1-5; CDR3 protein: CATSTKTGTPLELYQPQHF; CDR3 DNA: TGTGCCACCAGCACAAAAACCGGGACACCCCTTGAGCTTTATCAGCCCCAGCATTTT
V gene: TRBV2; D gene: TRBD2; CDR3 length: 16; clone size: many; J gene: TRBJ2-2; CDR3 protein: CASSPLAGGNTGELFF; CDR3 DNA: TGTGCCAGCAGTCCCTTAGCGGGAGGCAACACCGGGGAGCTGTTTTTT
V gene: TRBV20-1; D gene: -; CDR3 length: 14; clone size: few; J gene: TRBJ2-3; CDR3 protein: CSAIRLWVPDTQYF; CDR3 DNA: TGCAGTGCCATCCGCCTGTGGGTTCCGGATACGCAGTATTTT
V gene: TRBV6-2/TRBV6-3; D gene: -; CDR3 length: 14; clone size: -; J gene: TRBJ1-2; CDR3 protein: CASSEAGVGYGYTF; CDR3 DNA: TGTGCCAGCAGTGAAGCAGGGGTTGGCTATGGCTACACCTTC
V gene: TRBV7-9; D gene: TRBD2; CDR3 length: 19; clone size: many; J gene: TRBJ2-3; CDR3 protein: CASSFGTSGGAGNTDTQYF; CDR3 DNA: TGTGCCAGCAGCTTCGGGACTAGCGGGGGGGCTGGAAACACAGATACGCAGTATTTT
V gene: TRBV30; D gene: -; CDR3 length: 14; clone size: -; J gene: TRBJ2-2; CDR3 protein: CAWSTGQPTGELFF; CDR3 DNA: TGTGCCTGGAGTACGGGTCAGCCCACCGGGGAGCTGTTTTTT
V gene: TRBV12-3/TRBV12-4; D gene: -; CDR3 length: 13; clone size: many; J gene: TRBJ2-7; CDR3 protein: CASSSNTIYEQYF; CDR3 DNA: TGTGCCAGCAGTTCCAACACTATTTACGAGCAGTACTTC
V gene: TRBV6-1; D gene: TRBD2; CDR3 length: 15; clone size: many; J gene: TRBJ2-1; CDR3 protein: CASTRLTIGGSEQFF; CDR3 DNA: TGTGCCAGCACCCGCCTCACGATCGGCGGGAGTGAGCAGTTCTTC
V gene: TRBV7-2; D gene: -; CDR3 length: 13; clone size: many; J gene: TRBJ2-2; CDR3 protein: CASSFGRAGELFF; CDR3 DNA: TGTGCCAGCAGCTTTGGGCGCGCCGGGGAGCTGTTTTTT
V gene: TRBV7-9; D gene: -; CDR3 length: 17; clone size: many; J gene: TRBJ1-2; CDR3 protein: CASTLNWGQILVHGYTF; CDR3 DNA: TGTGCCAGCACCCTGAACTGGGGCCAAATCCTAGTGCATGGCTACACCTTC
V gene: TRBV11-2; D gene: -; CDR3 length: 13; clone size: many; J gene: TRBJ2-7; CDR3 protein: CASSYNQGYEQYF; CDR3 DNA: TGTGCCAGCAGCTACAACCAGGGCTACGAGCAGTACTTC
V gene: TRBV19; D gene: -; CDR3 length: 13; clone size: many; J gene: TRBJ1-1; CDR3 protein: CASSNDRGTEAFF; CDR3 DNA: TGTGCCAGTAGTAACGATAGGGGGACTGAAGCTTTCTTT
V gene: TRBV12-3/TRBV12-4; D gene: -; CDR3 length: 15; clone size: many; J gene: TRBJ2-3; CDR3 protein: CASSFGLRYTDTQYF; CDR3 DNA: TGTGCCAGCAGTTTCGGTCTCCGGTACACAGATACGCAGTATTTT
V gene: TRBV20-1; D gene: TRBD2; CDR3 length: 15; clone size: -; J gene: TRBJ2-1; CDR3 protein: CSARVLAGGWGEQFF; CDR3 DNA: TGCAGTGCTAGAGTACTAGCGGGGGGTTGGGGTGAGCAGTTCTTC
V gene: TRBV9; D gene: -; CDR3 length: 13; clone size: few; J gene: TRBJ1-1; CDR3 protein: CASSVGSTTEAFF; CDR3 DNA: TGTGCCAGCAGCGTAGGGTCTACCACTGAAGCTTTCTTT
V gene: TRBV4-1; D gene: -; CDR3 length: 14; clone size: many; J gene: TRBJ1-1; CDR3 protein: CASSHLALGSEAFF; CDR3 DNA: TGCGCCAGCAGCCACCTAGCACTGGGCTCTGAAGCTTTCTTT
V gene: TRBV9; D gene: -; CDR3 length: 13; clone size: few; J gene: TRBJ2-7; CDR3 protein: CASSVAPVDEQYF; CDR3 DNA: TGTGCCAGCAGCGTAGCTCCCGTAGATGAGCAGTACTTC
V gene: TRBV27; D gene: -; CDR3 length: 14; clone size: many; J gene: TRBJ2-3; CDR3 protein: CASSPSGPTDTQYF; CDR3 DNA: TGTGCCAGCAGCCCCAGCGGCCCCACAGATACGCAGTATTTT
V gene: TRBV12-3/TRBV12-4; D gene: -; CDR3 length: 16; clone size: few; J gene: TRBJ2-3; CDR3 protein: CASSLKGGGVTDTQYF; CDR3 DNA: TGTGCCAGCAGTTTAAAAGGCGGAGGGGTCACAGATACGCAGTATTTT
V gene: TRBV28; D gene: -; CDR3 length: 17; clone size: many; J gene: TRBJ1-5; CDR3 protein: CASSPLTGLLSNQPQHF; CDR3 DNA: TGTGCCAGCAGTCCTCTTACAGGGCTCCTCAGCAATCAGCCCCAGCATTTT
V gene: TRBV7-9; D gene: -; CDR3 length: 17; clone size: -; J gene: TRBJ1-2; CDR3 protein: CASSLVSRPLTNYGYTF; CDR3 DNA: TGTGCCAGCAGCTTAGTGTCCAGGCCTCTCACCAACTATGGCTACACCTTC